This T cell receptor beta chain was sequenced during a study of response to subunit inactivated influenza vaccine (dated 2018 in TCRdb). About the investigation overall: Deep quantitative T cell receptor repertoire profiling was used in the study to track responses to a trivalent subunit inactivated influenza vaccine.

The CDR3 starts with the cysteine, ends with the phenylalanine, and has 14 residues. Only the CDR3 portion is preserved as DNA: 42 bases, with reading frame beginning at the first base. The V and J ends are trimmed by 1 base and 7 bases, leaving 13 bases between them. Based on the germline V gene, the CDR1 and CDR2 sequences are SGHTA and FQGNSA. Findings and caveats that apply to the study as a whole: The authors suggested that each seasonal influenza vaccination may recruit only a limited number of new T cells.

Regarding this clonotype: This receptor's antigen is unknown. Base-call qualities are not available, and no considerably larger clone is one nucleotide away.

The library relied on RT-PCR. TCRdb shows the sequencer as Illumina HiSeq 2500. TCRdb reran the public reads through fastp at Q25 and MiXCR, keeping productive beta chains. Each entry merges the rows of one CDR3 protein and shows their most common DNA and genes. This sample has about 500,000 distinct CDR3 sequences in its table, and more than 15% of those were observed once. The top ten hold approximately 3% of the sample. Sequencing used CD4+ T cells sorted from PBMCs, obtained less than 30 months after vaccination. The TCR was taken from a man aged 50-75 years who received an inactivated influenza vaccine. Donor details come from another sample of the same person, matched by shared clones. The chain couples TRBV7-2 to TRBJ1-1, with TRBD1 as a weak D call on 6 bases. The base sequence is TGTGCCAGCAGCTTAGAGGGCAGGGGAGTTGAAGCTTTCTTT. This codes for CASSLEGRGVEAFF. With the rest looked up from the reference TRBV7-2 and TRBJ1-1 genes rather than sequenced, the full variable domain is GAGVSQSPSNKVTEKGKDVELRCDPISGHTALYWYRQSLGQGLEFLIYFQGNSAPDKSGLPSDRFSAERTGGSVSTLTIQRTQQEDSAVYLCASSLEGRGVEAFFGQGTRLTVV.